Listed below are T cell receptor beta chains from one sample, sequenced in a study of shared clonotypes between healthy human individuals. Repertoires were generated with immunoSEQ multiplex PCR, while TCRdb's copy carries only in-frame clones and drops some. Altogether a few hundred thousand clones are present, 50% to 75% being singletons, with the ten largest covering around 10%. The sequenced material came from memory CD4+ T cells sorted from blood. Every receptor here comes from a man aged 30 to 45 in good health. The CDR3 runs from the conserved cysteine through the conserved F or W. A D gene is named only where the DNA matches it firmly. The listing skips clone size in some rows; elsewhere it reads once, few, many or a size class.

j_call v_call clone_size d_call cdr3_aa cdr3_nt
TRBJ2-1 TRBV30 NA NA CAWSARGREQFF TGTGCCTGGAGTGCTCGGGGGCGGGAGCAGTTCTTC
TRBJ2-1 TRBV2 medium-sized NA CASSGQASYNEQFF TGTGCCAGCAGTGGACAGGCTTCCTACAATGAGCAGTTCTTC
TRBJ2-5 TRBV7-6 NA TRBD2 CASSSLSAGAETQYF TGTGCCAGCAGCTCCCTATCAGCGGGAGCCGAGACCCAGTACTTC
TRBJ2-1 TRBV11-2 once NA CASSLDLGGRSYNEQFF TGTGCCAGCAGCTTAGATCTAGGGGGGAGGTCCTACAATGAGCAGTTCTTC
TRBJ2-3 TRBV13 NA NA CASSLGGKSTDTQYF TGTGCCAGCAGCTTAGGCGGGAAAAGCACAGATACGCAGTATTTT
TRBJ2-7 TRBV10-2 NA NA CASIETSRSYEQYF TGCGCCAGCATCGAGACATCCAGGAGCTACGAGCAGTACTTC
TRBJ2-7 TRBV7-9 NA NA CASSLESGPSYEQYF TGTGCCAGCAGCTTAGAATCCGGGCCCTCCTACGAGCAGTACTTC
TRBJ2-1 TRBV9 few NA CASSVGNVDEQFF TGTGCCAGCAGCGTAGGGAACGTCGATGAGCAGTTCTTC
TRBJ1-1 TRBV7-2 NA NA CASSHNTEAFF TGTGCCAGCAGCCATAACACTGAAGCTTTCTTT
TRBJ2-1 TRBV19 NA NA CASRLEGGNEQFF TGTGCCAGTAGACTAGAGGGGGGCAATGAGCAGTTCTTC
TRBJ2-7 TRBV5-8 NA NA CASSLYGGGYEQYF TGTGCCAGCAGCTTGTACGGGGGCGGGTACGAGCAGTACTTC
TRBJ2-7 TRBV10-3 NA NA CAISVYMGDEQYF TGTGCCATCAGTGTGTACATGGGAGACGAGCAGTACTTC
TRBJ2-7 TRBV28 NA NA CASSDSGTYEQYF TGTGCCAGCTCGGACTCGGGGACATACGAGCAGTACTTC
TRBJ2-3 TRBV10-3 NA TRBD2 CAITPDSGIQWVSTDTQYF TGTGCCATCACACCTGATAGCGGGATACAATGGGTTAGCACAGATACGCAGTATTTT
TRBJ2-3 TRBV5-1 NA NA CASTALAQKGDTQYF TGCGCCAGCACCGCTCTAGCGCAGAAGGGAGATACGCAGTATTTT
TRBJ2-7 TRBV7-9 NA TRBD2 CASSTSGSSYEQYF TGTGCCAGCAGCACTAGCGGGAGTTCCTACGAGCAGTACTTC
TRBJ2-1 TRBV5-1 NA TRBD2 CASAGGASGNEQFF TGCGCCAGCGCTGGCGGGGCTAGCGGCAATGAGCAGTTCTTC
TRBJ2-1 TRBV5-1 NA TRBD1 CASSSTRGSGNEQFF TGCGCCAGCAGCTCAACCAGGGGGTCCGGGAATGAGCAGTTCTTC
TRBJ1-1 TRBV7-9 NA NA CASSFMGDTEAFF TGTGCCAGCAGCTTCATGGGAGACACTGAAGCTTTCTTT
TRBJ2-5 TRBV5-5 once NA CASSLGRFQETQYF TGTGCCAGCAGCCTGGGACGGTTCCAAGAGACCCAGTACTTC
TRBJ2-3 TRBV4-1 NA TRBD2 CASSQDLASGSADTQYF TGCGCCAGCAGCCAAGATTTGGCTAGCGGGAGTGCAGATACGCAGTATTTT
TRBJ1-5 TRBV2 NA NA CASSDYPGGLSNQPQHF TGTGCCAGCAGTGACTACCCCGGAGGGTTGAGCAATCAGCCCCAGCATTTT
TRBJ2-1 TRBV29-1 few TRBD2 CSVESTGLAGAYNEQFF TGCAGCGTTGAATCGACAGGACTAGCGGGAGCGTACAATGAGCAGTTCTTC
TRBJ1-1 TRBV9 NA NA CASSVGGVNTEAFF TGTGCCAGCAGCGTAGGAGGGGTGAACACTGAAGCTTTCTTT
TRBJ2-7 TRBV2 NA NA CASVAGAQYEQYF TGTGCCAGCGTTGCCGGGGCCCAGTACGAGCAGTACTTC
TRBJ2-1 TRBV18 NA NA CASSPTTGASSYNEQFF TGTGCCAGCTCACCGACGACAGGCGCTAGCTCCTACAATGAGCAGTTCTTC
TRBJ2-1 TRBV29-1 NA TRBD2 CSGQGLAGGPVEQFF TGCAGCGGACAGGGACTAGCGGGAGGGCCCGTTGAGCAGTTCTTC
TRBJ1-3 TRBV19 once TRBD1 CASRRTGTGNTIYF TGTGCCAGTAGAAGGACAGGGACTGGAAACACCATATATTTT
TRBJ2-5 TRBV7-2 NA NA CASSLVGGGLWETQYF TGTGCCAGCAGCTTAGTAGGGGGAGGGTTGTGGGAGACCCAGTACTTC
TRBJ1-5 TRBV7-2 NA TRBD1 CASRRTGDGQPQHF TGTGCCAGCAGAAGGACAGGGGATGGTCAGCCCCAGCATTTT
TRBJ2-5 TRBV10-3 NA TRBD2 CAISEGLVQETQYF TGTGCCATCAGTGAGGGACTAGTTCAAGAGACCCAGTACTTC
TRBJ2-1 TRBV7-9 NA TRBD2 CASSLGTRGGYNEQFF TGTGCCAGCAGCTTGGGAACGCGGGGGGGCTACAATGAGCAGTTCTTC
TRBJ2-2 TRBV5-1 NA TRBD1 CASSLGAGTGNTGELFF TGCGCCAGCAGCTTGGGCGCCGGGACAGGGAACACCGGGGAGCTGTTTTTT
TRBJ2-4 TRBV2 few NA CASRVDIQYF TGTGCCAGCAGGGTGGACATTCAGTACTTC
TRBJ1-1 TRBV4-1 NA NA CASSQTAAQGTEAFF TGCGCCAGCAGCCAAACCGCAGCCCAGGGTACTGAAGCTTTCTTT
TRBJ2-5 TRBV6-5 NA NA CASSWQGQETQYF TGTGCCAGCAGTTGGCAGGGCCAAGAGACCCAGTACTTC
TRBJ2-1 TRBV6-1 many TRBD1 CASMRDRAYEQFF TGTGCCAGCATGCGGGACAGGGCGTATGAGCAGTTCTTC
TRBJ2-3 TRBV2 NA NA CASSKTGIDTDTQYF TGTGCCAGCTCAAAGACTGGGATAGACACAGATACGCAGTATTTT
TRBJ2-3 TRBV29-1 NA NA CSVEWGADTQYF TGCAGCGTTGAATGGGGTGCAGATACGCAGTATTTT
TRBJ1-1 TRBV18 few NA CASSPYRQPNTEAFF TGTGCCAGCTCACCATATAGACAGCCGAACACTGAAGCTTTCTTT
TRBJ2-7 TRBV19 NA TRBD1 CASTATGTGFREQYF TGTGCCAGTACCGCGACAGGGACAGGGTTTCGCGAGCAGTACTTC
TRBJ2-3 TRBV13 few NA CASSLEDTQYF TGTGCCAGCAGCTTGGAAGATACGCAGTATTTT
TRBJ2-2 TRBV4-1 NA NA CASSQLVAGELFF TGCGCCAGCAGCCAGCTCGTCGCCGGGGAGCTGTTTTTT
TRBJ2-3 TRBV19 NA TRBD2 CASSMRSGRLRGTDTQYF TGTGCCAGTAGTATGCGTAGCGGGAGGTTGAGGGGCACAGATACGCAGTATTTT
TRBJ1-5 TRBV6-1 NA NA CASRTYRDSNQPQHF TGTGCCAGCAGGACATACAGGGATAGCAATCAGCCCCAGCATTTT
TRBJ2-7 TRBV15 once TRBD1 CATSSSGPGGPYEQYF TGTGCCACCAGCAGCTCTGGGCCAGGGGGCCCCTACGAGCAGTACTTC
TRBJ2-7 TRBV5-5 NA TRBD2 CASGLGGDQDSYEQYF TGTGCCAGCGGGCTTGGGGGGGACCAGGACTCCTACGAGCAGTACTTC
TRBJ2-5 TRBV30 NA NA CASRGGGQETQYF TGTGCCTCCAGAGGAGGGGGCCAAGAGACCCAGTACTTC
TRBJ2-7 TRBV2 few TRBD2 CASRISGYEQYF TGTGCCAGCAGGATTAGCGGGTACGAGCAGTACTTC
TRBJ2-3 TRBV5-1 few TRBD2 CASSQELAGSTDTQYF TGCGCCAGCAGTCAAGAACTAGCGGGAAGCACAGATACGCAGTATTTT
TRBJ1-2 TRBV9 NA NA CASSVEAHPRGNYGYTF TGTGCCAGCAGCGTAGAAGCCCACCCGAGGGGAAACTATGGCTACACCTTC
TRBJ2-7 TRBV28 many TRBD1 CASSTGTVPYEQYF TGTGCCAGCTCCACCGGGACAGTGCCCTACGAGCAGTACTTC
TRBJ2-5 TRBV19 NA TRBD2 CASSPTGGFMVTQYF TGTGCCAGTAGCCCGACGGGGGGTTTCATGGTGACCCAGTACTTC
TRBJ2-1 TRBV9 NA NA CASSPKPMAVRNEQFF TGTGCCAGCAGCCCCAAGCCCATGGCGGTGCGCAATGAGCAGTTCTTC